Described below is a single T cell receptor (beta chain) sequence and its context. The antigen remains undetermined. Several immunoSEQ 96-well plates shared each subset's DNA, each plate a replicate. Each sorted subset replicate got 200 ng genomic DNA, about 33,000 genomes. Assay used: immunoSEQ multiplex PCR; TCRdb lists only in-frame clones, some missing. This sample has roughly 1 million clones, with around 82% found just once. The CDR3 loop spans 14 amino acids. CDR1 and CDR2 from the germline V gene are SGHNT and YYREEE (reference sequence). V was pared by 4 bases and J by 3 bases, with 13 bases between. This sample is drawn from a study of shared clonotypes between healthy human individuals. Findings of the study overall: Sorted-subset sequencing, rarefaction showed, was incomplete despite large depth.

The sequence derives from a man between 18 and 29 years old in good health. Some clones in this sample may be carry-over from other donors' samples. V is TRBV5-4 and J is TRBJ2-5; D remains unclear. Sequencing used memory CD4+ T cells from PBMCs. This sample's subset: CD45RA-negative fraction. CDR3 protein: CASSGVGREETQYF. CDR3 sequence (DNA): TGTGCCAGCAGCGGAGTCGGACGTGAAGAGACCCAGTACTTC.